A selection of T cell receptor beta chains follows, all from one sample in a study of CD8 T cells in ankylosing spondylitis. TCRdb used MiXCR to reprocess the 5' RACE reads, holding one entry per CDR3 protein. Of about 150,000 distinct CDR3 sequences in the sample, 11% were seen once. The sequenced material came from blood, either unsorted or a sorted T cell fraction (not recorded which). The receptors were gathered from a female donor with ankylosing spondylitis or in good health (not recorded which). CDR3s leave out the opening cysteine and the closing phenylalanine or tryptophan. A D gene is named only where the DNA matches it firmly.

D gene | V gene | CDR3 protein
TRBD2 | TRBV11-2 | ASSSTPSGRWTDTQY
- | TRBV12-3/TRBV12-4 | ASSSDYTEAF
- | TRBV2 | AGSEATVADTQY
TRBD1 | TRBV12-3/TRBV12-4 | ASSSNRGRDYGYT
TRBD1 | TRBV28 | ASSSGTGYQPQH
- | TRBV7-6 | ASSLRPASNYGYT
- | TRBV12-3/TRBV12-4 | ASAYIGGDGDT
- | TRBV6-1 | ASRGTYFYGYT
TRBD2 | TRBV7-3 | ASSFFSGEGGELF
- | TRBV7-8 | ASSLGPDQETQY
- | TRBV6-1 | ASRMTRGTGELF
TRBD2 | TRBV7-8 | ASTPGGRDPYNEQF
TRBD1 | TRBV28 | ASRPQGLSNTGELF
TRBD2 | TRBV20-1 | SARTGTSGSSGEQY